This TCR beta chain is drawn from a study of radiation and T cells in renal cell carcinoma (dated by TCRdb to 2020 to 2021). At the level of the whole study: In total, 53 samples underwent TCR beta sequencing: approximately 26 tumors plus 27 peripheral blood samples. A total of about 4 million unique CDR3 nucleotide sequences, encoding around 2.7 million unique CDR3 amino acid sequences, were found across all 50 or so samples.

The time point label here, explained by the study, means: tumor resected at nephrectomy. The treatment or condition label here, explained by the study, means: 15 Gy SBRT to primary tumor, nephrectomy 4 weeks later. The samples were obtained from a clinical trial, where primary renal cell carcinomas were treated with 15 Gy stereotactic body radiation therapy and then removed by nephrectomy 4 weeks afterward. Every patient's renal cell carcinoma showed clear cell pathology. Tumor processing involved mechanical dissociation, digestion with collagenase/hyaluronidase at 37 degrees C, handling in gentleMACS C tubes, and storage in liquid nitrogen. Genomic DNA for TCR sequencing was prepared using the QIAamp DNA Blood Mini Kit (Qiagen). Only samples passing all quality control checks were included in the analyses. General findings and caveats noted by the study authors: The single-armed trial design could not address effects of radiation dose or scheduling on the TCR repertoire. Irradiated tumors contained more dominant CDR3 motifs, and these motifs occupied a larger share of the repertoire than in control tumors. Only small tumor regions of roughly 0.92 g were available, so intratumoral heterogeneity was not captured. Top tumor clonotypes rose in blood from baseline to 2 weeks post-radiation, then contracted by 4 weeks, suggesting transient expansion of tumor-resident clones. Because pretreatment tumor biopsies were not available, the baseline intratumoral presence of clonotypes could not be determined. Compared with controls, irradiated tumors had higher TCR clonality, as the top 100 clonotypes made up an average of approximately 50% of the repertoire, versus approximately 45% in nephrectomy-only tumors.

This clone was detected only once. It has no known antigen specificity. No clone much larger than this one lies a single base away; base qualities are absent. TCR beta libraries were generated from genomic DNA with the immunoSEQ kit, following the manufacturer's recommendations. To prepare libraries, a first multiplex PCR with proprietary primers was run, followed by a second PCR that added unique barcodes, and a bead cleanup was done after each round. Each sample batch included a kit-provided positive control reaction and a negative control reaction. The final libraries were assessed on an Agilent 4200 TapeStation D1000 ScreenTape, pooled by volume, and quantified by qPCR. Sequencing was performed on an Illumina NextSeq500 using a MidOutput 150-cycle cartridge, with 156 Read1 cycles, 15 Index1 cycles, and the kit custom primers. The pooled library was loaded at 1.0 pM, and about 20% PhiX control was spiked in. The authors processed their data as follows. Vendor-processed data were analyzed in R, with a clonotype defined as all T cells sharing the same CDR3 nucleotide sequence. For clone abundance analyses, frequencies were normalized to the 10,000 most abundant clones in each sample. Before analysis, public T cell clones were removed, and these numbered fewer than six per sample on average. Dominant motifs were analyzed with ImmunoMap using the PAM10 matrix, a gap penalty of 30, and a homology threshold of 0.3, and motifs with a cumulative frequency of at least 0.01 were considered dominant. Tumor-enriched clonotypes and baseline blood-enriched clonotypes were defined as those with an abundance difference of at least 32-fold between compartments. Similarity between tumor and blood repertoires was quantified using the Baroni-Urbani and Buser coefficient, and groups were compared with two-tailed Wilcoxon tests in R. Here the immuneACCESS table is served through TCRdb, limited to in-frame sequences with V and J called. Missing clones are a known gap in these copies; in checked studies unresolved V genes cover under half, and the rest lacks a known reason. The V and J calls and the clone size are those of that table, but D and trimming were determined from the DNA. Counted in this sample were under 20,000 clones; roughly 64% of them appeared once. The ten largest clones capture around 12% of the sample.

V is shortened by 4 bases, J by 6 bases, and the region joining them spans 17 bases. The cysteine opens and the phenylalanine closes a CDR3 of 15 amino acids. The retained sequence is limited to the CDR3, 45 bases, with the frame set at the first base. In the germline V gene, CDR1 corresponds to SGHDT and CDR2 to YYEEEE. Here the chain combines TRBV5-6 and TRBJ2-1; the D gene is possibly TRBD1 or TRBD2, each agreeing over 5 bases. This sequence was found in a woman aged 70 to 79 with renal cell carcinoma. Sequencing used tumor tissue, obtained from a patient whose treatment included radiotherapy and nephrectomy. At the DNA level, the sequence is TGTGCCAGCAGCCAGGGACCATCAACCCCCAATGAGCAGTTCTTC. Its translation reads: CASSQGPSTPNEQFF. Outside the CDR3, residues come from the reference TRBV5-6 and TRBJ2-1 proteins, so the full variable domain is: DAGVTQSPTHLIKTRGQQVTLRCSPKSGHDTVSWYQQALGQGPQFIFQYYEEEERQRGNFPDRFSGHQFPNYSSELNVNALLLGDSALYLCASSQGPSTPNEQFFGPGTRLTVL.